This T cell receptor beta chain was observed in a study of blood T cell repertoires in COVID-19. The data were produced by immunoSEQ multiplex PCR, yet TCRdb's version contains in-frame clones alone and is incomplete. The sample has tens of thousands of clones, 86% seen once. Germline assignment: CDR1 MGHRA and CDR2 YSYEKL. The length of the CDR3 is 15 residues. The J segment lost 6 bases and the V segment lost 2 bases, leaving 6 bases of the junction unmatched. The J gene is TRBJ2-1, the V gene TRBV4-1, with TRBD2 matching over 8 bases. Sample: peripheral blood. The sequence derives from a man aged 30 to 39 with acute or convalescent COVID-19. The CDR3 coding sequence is TGCGCCAGCAGCCAACCGGGAGGGCCGGGCAATGAGCAGTTCTTC. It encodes CASSQPGGPGNEQFF.